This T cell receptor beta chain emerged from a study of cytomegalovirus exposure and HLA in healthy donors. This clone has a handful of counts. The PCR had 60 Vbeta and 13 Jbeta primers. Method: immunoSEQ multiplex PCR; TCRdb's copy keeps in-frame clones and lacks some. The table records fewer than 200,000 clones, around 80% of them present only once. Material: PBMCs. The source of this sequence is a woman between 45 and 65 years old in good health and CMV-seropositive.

CDR3 sequence (DNA): TGCGCCAGCAGCTCTCAGGGAGGCACCGGGGAGCTGTTTTTT. This codes for CASSSQGGTGELFF. The chain combines TRBV5-1 with TRBJ2-2; tentatively, D is TRBD2 (6 bases). This CDR3 has 14 amino acids. CDR1 SGHRS and CDR2 YFSETQ come from the germline V gene. Trimming removed 3 bases from V and 4 bases from J, with 10 bases in between.